The clone carrying this T cell receptor (beta chain) has a handful of counts. Antigen specificity is unknown. Reverse transcribing all isolated RNA meant expressed TCRB transcripts were sequenced. The repertoire was sequenced with immunoSEQ multiplex PCR; TCRdb's copy has only in-frame clones and lacks some. Here the sample spans more than 120,000 clones, less than 15% being singletons. The data derive from a study of beta chain features in type 1 diabetes. The ends were cut back, 1 base at V and 7 bases at J, with 8 bases in the middle. The CDR3 contains 13 residues. Germline V CDR1 and CDR2: KGHSH, LQKENI. One heparinised draw, averaging roughly 0.12 L, was taken per donor. Purity of each sorted population was above 95%. Study-level results: Across all four CD4+ subsets, people with type 1 diabetes showed modestly shorter TCRB CDR3s. VDJ junctions from patients with type 1 diabetes contained fewer insertions and more deletions.

Material for sequencing was central memory CD4+ T cells from blood. The clonotype originates from a man aged 18 to 35 with type 1 diabetes. This chain links TRBV18 with TRBJ2-1, with a possible D match to TRBD1 (5 bases). CDR3 amino acids: CASSPQGKNEQFF. The DNA of the CDR3 is TGTGCCAGCTCACCACAGGGGAAGAATGAGCAGTTCTTC.